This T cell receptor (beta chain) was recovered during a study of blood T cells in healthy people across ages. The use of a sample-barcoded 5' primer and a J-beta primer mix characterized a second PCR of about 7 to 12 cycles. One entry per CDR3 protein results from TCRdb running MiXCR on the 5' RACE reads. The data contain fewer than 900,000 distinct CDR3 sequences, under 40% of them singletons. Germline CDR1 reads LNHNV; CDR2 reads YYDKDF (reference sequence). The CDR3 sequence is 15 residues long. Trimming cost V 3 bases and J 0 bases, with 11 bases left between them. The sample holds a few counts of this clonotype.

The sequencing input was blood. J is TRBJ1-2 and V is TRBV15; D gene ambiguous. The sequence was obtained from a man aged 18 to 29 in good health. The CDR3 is CATSSPGVTNYGYTF. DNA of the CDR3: TGTGCCACCAGCAGCCCTGGGGTTACTAACTATGGCTACACCTTC.